This T cell receptor beta chain comes out of a study of T cells in Graves' hyperthyroidism and ophthalmopathy. Study-wide points: Stable hyperthyroidism and ophthalmopathy were separated using 13 V-J signatures. Blood also held most thyroid clonotypes expanded beyond 0.001.

PBMCs were derived from 10 ml fresh peripheral blood. RNA transcripts provided the source from which TCR beta CDR3 regions were amplified. Initially, a first-round RT-PCR of the TCR CDR3 employed the HTBI primer set. TCRdb reanalysed the multiplex PCR reads using MiXCR and keeps one entry per CDR3 protein. Of 200,000 to 250,000 distinct CDR3 sequences listed, 16% are singletons. Comment on this clonotype: The antigen remains undetermined.

Per the germline V gene, CDR1 is KGHSH and CDR2 is LQKENI. The CDR3 contains 13 residues. V was cut by 6 bases and J by 5 bases, with 13 bases left in between. The chain links TRBV18 to TRBJ1-2, with D possibly TRBD1 on 5 matching bases. Sequenced: blood. The sequence was collected from a woman between 18 and 29 years old with Graves' ophthalmopathy. DNA for the CDR3: TGTGCCAGCTCTCAGGACACGGTATATGGCTACACCTTC. Translated, it gives CASSQDTVYGYTF.